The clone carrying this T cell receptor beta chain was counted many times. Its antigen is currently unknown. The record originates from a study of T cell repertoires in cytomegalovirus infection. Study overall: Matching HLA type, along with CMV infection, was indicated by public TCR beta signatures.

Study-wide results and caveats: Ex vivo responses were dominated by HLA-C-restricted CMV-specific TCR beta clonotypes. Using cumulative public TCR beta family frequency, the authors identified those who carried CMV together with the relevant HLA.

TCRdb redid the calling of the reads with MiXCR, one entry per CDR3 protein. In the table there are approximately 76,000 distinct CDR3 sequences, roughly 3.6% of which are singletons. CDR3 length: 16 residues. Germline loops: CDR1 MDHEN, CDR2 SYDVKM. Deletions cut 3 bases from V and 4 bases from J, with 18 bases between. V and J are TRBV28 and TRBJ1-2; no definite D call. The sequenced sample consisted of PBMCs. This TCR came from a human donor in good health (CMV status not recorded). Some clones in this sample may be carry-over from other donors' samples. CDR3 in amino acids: CASSLPNPEGFYGYTF. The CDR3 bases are TGTGCCAGCAGTTTGCCTAACCCGGAGGGTTTCTATGGCTACACCTTC.